This T cell receptor beta chain was sequenced for a study of cytomegalovirus exposure and HLA in healthy donors. CDR1 is MDHEN and CDR2 is SYDVKM in the germline V gene. The CDR3 has 15 residues. Trimming took off 1 base at V and 0 bases at J, with 9 bases between the two ends. Use of 60 Vbeta and 13 Jbeta primers characterized the PCR. Sequencing used immunoSEQ multiplex PCR; TCRdb keeps in-frame clones, though not all of them. This table holds about 130,000 clones, 76% found once. The sample comprised PBMCs. This sequence originates from a middle-aged man in good health and CMV-seronegative. The rearrangement joins TRBV28 to TRBJ1-1; D gene ambiguous. This CDR3 reads CASSLSRGMNTEAFF. The CDR3 DNA reads as TGTGCCAGCAGTTTATCACGGGGTATGAACACTGAAGCTTTCTTT.